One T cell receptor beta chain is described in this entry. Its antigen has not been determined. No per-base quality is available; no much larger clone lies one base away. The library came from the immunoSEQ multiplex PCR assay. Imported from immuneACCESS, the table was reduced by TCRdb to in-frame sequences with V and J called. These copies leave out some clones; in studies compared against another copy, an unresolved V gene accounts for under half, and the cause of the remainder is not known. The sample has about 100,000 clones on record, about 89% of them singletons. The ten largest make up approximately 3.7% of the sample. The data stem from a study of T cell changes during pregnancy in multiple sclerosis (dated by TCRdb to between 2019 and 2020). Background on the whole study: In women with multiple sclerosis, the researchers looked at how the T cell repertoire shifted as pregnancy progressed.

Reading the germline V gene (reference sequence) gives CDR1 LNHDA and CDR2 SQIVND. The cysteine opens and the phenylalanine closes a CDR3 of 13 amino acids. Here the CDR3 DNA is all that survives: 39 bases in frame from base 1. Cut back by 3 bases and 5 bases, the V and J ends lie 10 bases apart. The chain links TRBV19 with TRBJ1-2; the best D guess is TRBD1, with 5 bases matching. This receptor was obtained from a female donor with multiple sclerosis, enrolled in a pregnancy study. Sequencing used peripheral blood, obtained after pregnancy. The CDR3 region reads CASSIRAGYGYTF. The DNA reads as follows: TGTGCCAGTAGTATTCGGGCAGGGTATGGCTACACCTTC.